This T cell receptor (beta chain) was retrieved from a study of cytomegalovirus exposure and HLA in healthy donors (dated by TCRdb to about 2017). The study in broad terms: An earlier analysis of 587 of the donors reported approximately 260 Gb of sequence data and approximately 120 million unique TCR beta sequences obtained from about 180 million T cells. Both class I and class II loci were covered by HLA typing, at four-digit resolution. Typing coverage differed by locus: A, B, C, DRB1 and DQB1 were typed in about 620-640 donors, DQA1 in 500 to 550, DPA1 in around 600, and DPB1 in 472. To decide whether each TCR beta V gene segment behaved as functional or pseudogenic, an earlier analysis of fewer than 750 of the donors relied on high-throughput TCR beta sequencing. Approximately 300 gigabases of sequencing data and around 80 million unique TCR sequences made up an early release that covered several hundred HLA-typed donors. Across approximately 400 genotyped donors of the cohort, an average of about 200,000 unique TCR beta nucleotide sequences per donor were sequenced, and 15% to 20% of those sequences were non-productive. In a later analysis, previously published TCR beta repertoires from hundreds of donors were re-analyzed and high-resolution HLA genotyping was added so that TCR occurrence patterns could be studied. Rather than drawing on any new phenotypic data, the later analysis identified candidate immune exposures from TCR beta sequences and the way those sequences occurred across donors. A later genetic analysis took genome-wide SNP genotypes for about three fifths of the 666 donors and used that subset as a discovery cohort. Using immunosequencing, the study profiled T cell repertoires from some 670 subjects and related those repertoires to cytomegalovirus serostatus. Donor age, sex, ethnicity and CMV serostatus were compiled alongside the repertoire data. Every discovery cohort repertoire had been produced on one sequencing platform. Because of strong linkage in the cohort, 5 or 6 DR-DQ haplotypes were treated as single units for association and clustering. Among the roughly 390 genotyped donors, around 81% belonged to the genetic ancestry cluster associated with self-reported Caucasian donors. Along with the roughly 670-subject first cohort, a separate validation cohort of over a hundred different subjects was used. The study aimed to test whether cataloging public T cell receptors could reveal signatures of past pathogen exposure. High-throughput TCR immunosequencing, statistical association of individual TCRs with disease status, and machine learning were combined to predict cytomegalovirus infection status. The paper's findings and limits, for the study overall: A later analysis reported that several top co-occurrence clusters appeared linked to parvovirus B19, influenza, CMV and Epstein-Barr virus. Most CMV-associated TCR beta chains appeared to be HLA-restricted in a later analysis, and the HLA associations seemed to be driven largely by CMV exposure. Because the 87-base-pair reads could not distinguish some IMGT-functional V segments, including TRBV6-2 and TRBV6-3, those segments were excluded. Because some donors lacked HLA typing at each locus, the association tests relied only on the typed subset. For the cohort, immune exposure information was limited to CMV serostatus. In an earlier analysis of under 600 of the donors, most TCR beta V segments were observed in productive rearrangements about 87% or about 30% of the time, broadly matching IMGT annotations. While some public TCRs were present in many individuals, most TCR sequences turned up only very rarely across donors. An association between a missense DCLRE1C variant and V-gene and J-gene trimming of TCR beta chains was found in a later genetic analysis and replicated in an independent cohort. Linkage disequilibrium might explain the correlated functional status among segregating V segments, but an unknown experimental factor could not be ruled out. Approximately 18 rarely observed V segments, including chromosome 9 orphons, were excluded from the earlier analysis of approximately 600 of the donors because counts were too low. The study gave a list of 150 to 200 TCR beta chains associated with cytomegalovirus. A further reported finding was that TCR beta sequences accurately predicted the HLA-A and HLA-B alleles for most subjects in the first cohort. In this cohort, only TCR beta chains were sequenced, and detectable features were limited by the absence of alpha or paired-chain data. A cluster of highly shared sequence variants was judged likely to be a technical artifact of the sequencing pipeline. Compared with equally common non-associated chains, HLA-associated TCR beta chains in a later analysis were more clonally expanded and had lower generation probabilities. In a later analysis, the rate of TCR association differed among HLA loci, with DRB1 alleles having the most associated TCRs and HLA-C alleles having the fewest. Sequencing depth was assumed to be roughly uniform across donors in the presence/absence analyses, though that assumption may not hold. The authors suggested that the approach could potentially be generalized to other disease states and immunological phenotypes. Cytomegalovirus status was reported to be diagnosed by the classifier with high specificity and sensitivity in both the original and validation cohorts. In vitro tests confirmed that a few of the cytomegalovirus-associated TCR beta chains recognize cytomegalovirus antigens. A later analysis associated about 18,000 TCR beta sequences with specific HLA alleles at a false discovery rate of 0.05. A later genetic analysis reported fewer N-insertions in productive TCRs among donors in an Asian-associated ancestry cluster than the roughly 670-donor mean. When HLA alleles, especially DR and DQ, strongly co-occurred, TCR associations were difficult to assign to individual alleles.

The cohort comprised 710 or so healthy bone marrow donors. All cohort members were sampled while nominally healthy, although unrecorded immune exposures were likely present. Of the 666 cohort members, approximately 290 had a positive CMV serostatus and 352 had a negative one, while no CMV serostatus was recorded for the donor. Every donor gave a peripheral blood sample, and the peripheral blood mononuclear cells from that sample were used for TCR beta sequencing. Genomic DNA extraction from the blood cell samples was performed with the Qiagen DNeasy Blood Extraction Kit. V lost 3 bases and J lost 12 bases; the stretch between them is 18 bases long. CDR1 and CDR2, per the germline V gene, are SGHRS and YFSETQ. The CDR3 runs 13 residues from the cysteine to the phenylalanine. The CDR3 DNA has 39 bases and is translated from base 1. The method was the immunoSEQ multiplex PCR assay. For the multiplex PCR, a mixture combining 60 forward primers for TCR Vbeta segments and 13 reverse primers for TCR Jbeta segments was used. A multiplex PCR assay on genomic DNA amplified the CDR3 region of rearranged TCR beta genes. The Illumina HiSeq System was used to sequence the amplified TCR beta libraries as 87-base-pair reads. Per the original workflow: In a later analysis, approximately 74 million unique TCR beta chains were counted across the roughly 610 repertoires, and approximately 11 million of these chains were shared by at least two donors. To remove PCR and sequencing errors, raw reads were error-corrected and collapsed into unique sequences using a nearest-neighbor algorithm that merged closely related sequences. CDR3 sequences were aligned to IMGT reference sequences to assign V, D and J gene segments. For a sequence to be retained, a match of at least six nucleotides was required to both a V gene segment and a J gene segment. A rearrangement was called productive if the CDR3 had no stop codons and remained in frame with V and J, and every other rearrangement was called non-productive. CDR3 was defined by IMGT convention, running from the second conserved V-encoded cysteine to the conserved J-encoded phenylalanine. In an earlier analysis of roughly 610 of the donors, sequences lacking an unambiguous match to a single V gene segment were excluded. In an earlier analysis of 450 to 700 of the donors, V segments were called functional above 56.7% productive rearrangements and were called segregating when the between-donor standard deviation exceeded 5%. A statistical classification framework was built to diagnose cytomegalovirus status from the catalog of TCR beta chain sequences. A later analysis assigned V and J genes by comparing TCR nucleotide sequences with IMGT/GENE-DB human TR gene sequences. In a later analysis, CDR3 sequences and most-parsimonious VDJ recombination scenarios were assigned using the TCRdist pipeline. In a later analysis, every TCR beta chain was defined by the combination of its CDR3 amino acid sequence and its V-gene family, and reads without a unique V-gene family were dropped. In a later analysis, approximately 590 highly shared, low-generation-probability nucleotide sequences were removed to address suspected cross-contamination and a sequencing artifact. A later analysis calculated a clonal expansion index for each public chain from normalized within-repertoire ranks of inferred template counts. A later analysis computed generation probabilities with a VDJ recombination model fitted to out-of-frame rearrangements, and checked the results against IGoR. In a later analysis, hypergeometric tests were used to score TCR-TCR, TCR-HLA and TCR-CMV co-occurrence, with a repertoire-size bias correction applied to TCR pairs. In a later analysis, false discovery rates were estimated by permuting HLA or CMV assignments 20 times. A later analysis grouped co-occurring TCRs with DBSCAN, adding TCRdist sequence similarity when clustering within HLA-allele-positive subsets. Repertoires with fewer than 30,000 or more than 120,000 public chains, plus five repertoires with anomalous nucleotide sharing, were excluded from co-occurrence clustering. Imported from immuneACCESS, the table was reduced by TCRdb to in-frame sequences with V and J called. These copies leave out some clones; in studies compared against another copy, an unresolved V gene accounts for under half, and the cause of the remainder is not known. V, J and clone size are taken as reported in that table, and D and trimming were inferred from the DNA itself. The sample profile shows some 120,000 clones; more than 70% of them were found once. The ten largest make up 1% of the sample.

Regarding this clone: The clone's antigen remains unknown. No quality values exist for individual bases; no much larger clone is one base distant.

The chain was built from TRBV5-1 and TRBJ1-2, with TRBD1 perhaps the D gene, on 5 matching bases. This receptor was identified in a human donor in good health. The sequenced sample consisted of PBMCs. The nucleotide sequence reads as follows: TGCGCCAGCAGCTCCGTTTACGGGACTAGGGACACCTTC. Its protein is CASSSVYGTRDTF.